These 17 T cell receptor beta chains were all obtained from the same sample, sequenced in a study of siplizumab effects on memory and regulatory T cells. Produced via immunoSEQ multiplex PCR; TCRdb's table is partial and in-frame only. In the table there are around 87,000 clones, around 89% of which are singletons. The sample comprised CD4+ T cells sorted from blood. These receptors were obtained from a human donor in good health.

The chain's CDR3 is CASSIRRPGGTEAFF. The CDR3 DNA reads as TGTGCCAGTAGTATAAGGAGGCCAGGGGGCACTGAAGCTTTCTTT. V usage is TRBV19 and J usage is TRBJ1-1; the match to TRBD1 covers 7 bases. The CDR3 runs 15 residues. Germline CDR1 LNHDA, CDR2 SQIVND (reference sequence). The J segment lost 4 bases and the V segment lost 2 bases, leaving 7 bases of the junction unmatched.

The chain is built from TRBV27 and TRBJ2-2, with 7 bases lining up with TRBD1. Germline V lookup: CDR1 MNHEY, CDR2 SMNVEV (reference sequence). After removal of 6 bases from V and 2 bases from J, the junction contained 6 bases not matched to a gene. The CDR3 has 15 residues. CDR3 region: CASRIGTANTGELFF. The DNA of the CDR3 is TGTGCCAGCAGGATTGGGACAGCCAACACCGGGGAGCTGTTTTTT.

The chain joins TRBV4-3 to TRBJ2-3; D gene unclear. Germline CDR1 reads LGHNA; CDR2 reads YSLEER. The CDR3 has 14 amino acids. V shed 0 bases and J shed 2 bases, with 6 bases lying between them. The CDR3: CASSQDPATDTQYF. The DNA for the CDR3 is TGCGCCAGCAGCCAAGATCCAGCCACAGATACGCAGTATTTT.

The V call is TRBV7-8, the J call TRBJ2-7, with D maybe TRBD2 (5 bases). This CDR3 comprises 13 residues. The ends were cut back, 3 bases at V and 6 bases at J, with 12 bases in the middle. Germline V gene sequence: CDR1 SGHVS, CDR2 FQNEAQ. CDR3 nucleotides: TGTGCCAGCAGCTTGGGGAGTGTCGGCGAGCAGTACTTC. Translated: CASSLGSVGEQYF. Variable domain in full (rest from reference TRBV7-8 and TRBJ2-7): GAGVSQSPRYKVAKRGQDVALRCDPISGHVSLFWYQQALGQGPEFLTYFQNEAQLDKSGLPSDRFFAERPEGSVSTLKIQRTQQEDSAVYLCASSLGSVGEQYFGPGTRLTVT.

The rearrangement joins TRBV5-1 to TRBJ2-3; perhaps D is TRBD1 or TRBD2 (5 bases each). With 1 base removed from V and 1 base from J, the gap between germline ends came to 10 bases. Per germline, CDR1 SGHRS and CDR2 YFSETQ. This CDR3 has 15 amino acids. CDR3 sequence (DNA): TGCGCCAGCAGCTTGCCGGGACCGCGCACAGATACGCAGTATTTT. This codes for CASSLPGPRTDTQYF.

The genes are TRBV10-3 and TRBJ2-1; no firm D call. Trimming left V 4 bases short and J 5 bases short, with 9 bases between. The germline V gene has CDR1 ENHRY and CDR2 SYGVKD. The CDR3 length is 13 residues. Here the CDR3 reads CAISVIANNEQFF. CDR3 sequence (DNA): TGTGCCATCAGTGTCATCGCGAACAATGAGCAGTTCTTC.

V usage is TRBV2 and J usage is TRBJ2-1; D is uncertain. The CDR3 contains 15 residues. The germline V gene has CDR1 SNHLY and CDR2 FYNNEI. V lost 5 bases, J lost 2 bases, and 13 bases lay in between. Here the CDR3 reads CASSQGYNPYNEQFF. Written as DNA, the CDR3 is TGTGCCAGCAGTCAAGGGTACAACCCCTACAATGAGCAGTTCTTC.

The chain uses TRBV9 and TRBJ2-3; D gene unclear. Trimming left V 4 bases short and J 9 bases short, with 12 bases between. Per germline, CDR1 SGDLS and CDR2 YYNGEE. The CDR3 runs 12 residues. This CDR3 reads CASSPIAKTQYF. In nucleotides, the CDR3 is TGTGCCAGCAGCCCCATAGCTAAAACGCAGTATTTT.

The V call is TRBV7-9, the J call TRBJ2-2, with 8 positions matching TRBD2. The CDR3 contains 17 residues. Germline V gene lookup returns CDR1 SEHNR and CDR2 FQNEAQ (reference sequence). J was trimmed by 3 bases and V by 10 bases; bases with no gene match: 16. CDR3 in DNA: TGTGCCAACGACCGTAGAGCGGGGGTTAGTGACACCGGGGAGCTGTTTTTT. It specifies CANDRRAGVSDTGELFF.

This clone has a single count. The V call is TRBV6-6, the J call TRBJ2-1; 9 positions match TRBD2. The CDR3 spans 12 residues. V was pared by 5 bases and J by 16 bases, with 9 bases of the junction left unmatched. Germline V lookup: CDR1 MNHNY, CDR2 SVGAGI (reference sequence). CDR3 protein: CASSPLGGRAFF. For the CDR3, the DNA is TGTGCCAGCAGTCCTCTAGGCGGGAGGGCCTTCTTC.

This sequence joins TRBV10-3 and TRBJ2-1, with TRBD2 matching 9 bases. This CDR3 comprises 15 residues. Looked up from germline, CDR1 is ENHRY and CDR2 is SYGVKD. The junction had 2 bases not matched to a gene; V was cut back by 3 bases and J by 2 bases. CDR3 region: CAISEGTSPYNEQFF. CDR3 in DNA: TGTGCCATCAGTGAAGGGACTAGCCCCTACAATGAGCAGTTCTTC.

Note on this clone: Sequence at one end of the junction differs from germline and may be a read error. The V and J genes are TRBV7-7 and TRBJ1-4; no clear D. There are 12 residues in the CDR3. The V gene's germline CDR1 is SSHAT and CDR2 FNYEAQ (reference sequence). CDR3 sequence: CASSLLNRKLFF. The DNA of the CDR3 is TGTGCTAGCAGCTTACTGAACAGAAAACTGTTTTTT.

A note on this clone: An end of the junction does not agree with germline; a read error may underlie this. V usage is TRBV7-7 and J usage is TRBJ2-5, with D perhaps TRBD1 (7 bases). Germline V gene data show CDR1 as SSHAT and CDR2 as FNYEAQ (reference sequence). The CDR3 is 15 residues long. This CDR3 reads CASSPGGSIGETQYF. The DNA of the CDR3 is TGTGCTAGCAGCCCAGGGGGGAGTATAGGAGAGACCCAGTACTTC. Variable domain in full (rest from reference TRBV7-7 and TRBJ2-5): GAGVSQSPRYKVTKRGQDVTLRCDPISSHATLYWYQQALGQGPEFLTYFNYEAQPDKSGLPSDRFSAERPEGSISTLTIQRTEQRDSAMYRCASSPGGSIGETQYFGPGTRLLVL.

This clone was counted a few times. The V call is TRBV6-1, the J call TRBJ1-1, with D maybe TRBD1 (6 bases). V lost 3 bases to trimming and J lost 10 bases, with 15 bases between them. CDR3 size: 13 residues. Germline CDR1 reads MNHNS; CDR2 reads SASEGT. The chain's CDR3 is CASSDRGAVRAFF. For the CDR3, the DNA is TGTGCCAGCAGTGACAGGGGCGCGGTACGAGCTTTCTTT.

CDR3 DNA: TGCGCCAGCAGTCCACTAGCGGGGGGCGGAAAGACCCAGTACTTC. As protein: CASSPLAGGGKTQYF. The chain joins TRBV5-1 to TRBJ2-5; 12 nucleotides match TRBD2. The CDR3 length is 15 residues. Germline lookup yields CDR1 SGHRS and CDR2 YFSETQ. V was pared by 5 bases and J by 6 bases, with 8 bases of the junction left unmatched. Full variable domain (rest looked up from reference TRBV5-1 and TRBJ2-5): KAGVTQTPRYLIKTRGQQVTLSCSPISGHRSVSWYQQTPGQGLQFLFEYFSETQRNKGNFPGRFSGRQFSNSRSEMNVSTLELGDSALYLCASSPLAGGGKTQYFGPGTRLLVL.

The J gene is TRBJ1-6, the V gene TRBV6-5; D is unresolved. This CDR3 is built from 14 residues. CDR1 and CDR2 from the germline V gene are MNHEY and SVGAGI. The ends were cut back, 5 bases at V and 7 bases at J, with 12 bases in the middle. The CDR3: CASSAWRPNSPLHF. The DNA for the CDR3 is TGTGCCAGCAGTGCTTGGCGCCCGAATTCACCCCTCCACTTT.

V usage is TRBV2 and J usage is TRBJ1-1; 11 positions match TRBD1. From germline, CDR1 is SNHLY and CDR2 FYNNEI. With 6 bases clipped from V and 0 bases from J, the junction kept 3 bases outside the gene matches. The CDR3 extends over 15 amino acids. The CDR3 DNA sequence: TGTGCCAGCAGGGACAGGGGGCTATTGAACACTGAAGCTTTCTTT. This codes for CASRDRGLLNTEAFF.